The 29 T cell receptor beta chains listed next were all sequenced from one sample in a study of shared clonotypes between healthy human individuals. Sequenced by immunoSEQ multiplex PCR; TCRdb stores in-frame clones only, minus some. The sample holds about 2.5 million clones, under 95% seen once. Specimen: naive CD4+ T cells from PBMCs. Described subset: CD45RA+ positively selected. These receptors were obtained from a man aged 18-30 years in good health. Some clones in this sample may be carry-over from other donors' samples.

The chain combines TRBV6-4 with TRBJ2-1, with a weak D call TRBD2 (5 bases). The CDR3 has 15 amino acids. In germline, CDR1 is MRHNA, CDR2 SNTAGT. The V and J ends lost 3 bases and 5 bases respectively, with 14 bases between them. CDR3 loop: CASSEGGRGNNEQFF. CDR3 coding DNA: TGTGCCAGCAGTGAAGGTGGGAGAGGTAACAATGAGCAGTTCTTC.

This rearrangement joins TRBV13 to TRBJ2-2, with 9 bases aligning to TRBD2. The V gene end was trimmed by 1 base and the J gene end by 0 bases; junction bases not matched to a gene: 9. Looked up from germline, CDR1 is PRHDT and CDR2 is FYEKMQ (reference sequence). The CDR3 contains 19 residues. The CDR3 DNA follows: TGTGCCAGCAGCTTAGACGGTAGACTAGCGGTCGCGAACACCGGGGAGCTGTTTTTT. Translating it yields CASSLDGRLAVANTGELFF.

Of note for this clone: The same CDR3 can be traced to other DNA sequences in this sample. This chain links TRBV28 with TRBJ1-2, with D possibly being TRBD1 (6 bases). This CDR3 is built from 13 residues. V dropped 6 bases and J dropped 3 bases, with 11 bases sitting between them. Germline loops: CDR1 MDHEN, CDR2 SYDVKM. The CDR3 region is CASRLQGDYGYTF. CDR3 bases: TGTGCCAGCAGGTTACAGGGCGACTATGGCTACACCTTC.

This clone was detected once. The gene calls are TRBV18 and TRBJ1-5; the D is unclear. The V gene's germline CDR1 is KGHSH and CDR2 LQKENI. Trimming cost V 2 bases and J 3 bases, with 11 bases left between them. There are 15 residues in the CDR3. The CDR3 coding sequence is TGTGCCAGCTCACCAATTCAAGGGCCCAATCAGCCCCAGCATTTT. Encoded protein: CASSPIQGPNQPQHF.

The CDR3 DNA reads as TGCGCCAGCAGCCCCCTAGGACTAGCGCTCGAGCAGTTCTTC. Its protein is CASSPLGLALEQFF. The chain has TRBV4-1 and TRBJ2-1; 9 nucleotides agree with TRBD2. V trimming: 4 bases; J trimming: 10 bases; junction bases outside the gene matches: 8. CDR1 is MGHRA, CDR2 YSYEKL, per germline. The CDR3 covers 14 residues.

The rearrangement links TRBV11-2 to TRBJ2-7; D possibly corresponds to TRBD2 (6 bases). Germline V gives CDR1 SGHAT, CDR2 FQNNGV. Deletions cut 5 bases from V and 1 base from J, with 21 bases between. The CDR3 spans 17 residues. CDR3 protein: CASSRSWAGQTSYEQYF. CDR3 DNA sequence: TGTGCCAGCAGCCGGTCCTGGGCGGGGCAGACGTCCTACGAGCAGTACTTC.

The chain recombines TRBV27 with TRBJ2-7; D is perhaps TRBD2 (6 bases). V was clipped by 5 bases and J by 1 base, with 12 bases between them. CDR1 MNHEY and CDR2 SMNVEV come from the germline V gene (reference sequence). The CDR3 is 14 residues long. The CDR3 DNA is TGTGCCAGCAGTGGGACTCGGGTTTCCTACGAGCAGTACTTC. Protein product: CASSGTRVSYEQYF.

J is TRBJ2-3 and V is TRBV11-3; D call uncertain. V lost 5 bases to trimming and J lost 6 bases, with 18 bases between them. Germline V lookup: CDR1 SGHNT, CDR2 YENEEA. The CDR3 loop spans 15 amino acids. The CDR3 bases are TGTGCCAGCAGCAAACCGAAAGGAATCTCTGATACGCAGTATTTT. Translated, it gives CASSKPKGISDTQYF.

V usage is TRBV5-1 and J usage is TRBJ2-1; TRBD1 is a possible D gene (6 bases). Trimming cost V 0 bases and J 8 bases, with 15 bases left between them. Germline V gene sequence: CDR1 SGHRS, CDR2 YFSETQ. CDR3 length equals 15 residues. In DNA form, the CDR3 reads TGCGCCAGCAGCTTGGGGGTAGCAGGGGCCTATGAGCAGTTCTTC. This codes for CASSLGVAGAYEQFF.

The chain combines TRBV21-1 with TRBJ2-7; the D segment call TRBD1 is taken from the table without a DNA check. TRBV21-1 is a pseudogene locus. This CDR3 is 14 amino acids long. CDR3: CARGRGTAYYEQYF. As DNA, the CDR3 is TGTGCCAGGGGACGGGGGACAGCATACTACGAGCAGTACTTC.

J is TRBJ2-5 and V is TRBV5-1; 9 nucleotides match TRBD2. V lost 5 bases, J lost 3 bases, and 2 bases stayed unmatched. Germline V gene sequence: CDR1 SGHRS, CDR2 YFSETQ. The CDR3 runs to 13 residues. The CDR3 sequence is CASRIAGEETQYF. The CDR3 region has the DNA TGCGCCAGCAGAATAGCGGGGGAAGAGACCCAGTACTTC.

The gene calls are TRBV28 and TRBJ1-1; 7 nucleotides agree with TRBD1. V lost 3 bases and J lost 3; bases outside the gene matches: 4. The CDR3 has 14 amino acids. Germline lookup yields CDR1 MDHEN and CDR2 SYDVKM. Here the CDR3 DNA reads TGTGCCAGCAGTTTGGGGACAGAGTACACTGAAGCTTTCTTT. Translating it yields CASSLGTEYTEAFF.

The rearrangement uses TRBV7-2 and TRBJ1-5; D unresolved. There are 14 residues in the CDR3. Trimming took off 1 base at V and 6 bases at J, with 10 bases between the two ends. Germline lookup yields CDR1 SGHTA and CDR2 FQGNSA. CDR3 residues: CASSLVALGQPQHF. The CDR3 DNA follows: TGTGCCAGCAGCTTAGTTGCTCTGGGTCAGCCCCAGCATTTT.

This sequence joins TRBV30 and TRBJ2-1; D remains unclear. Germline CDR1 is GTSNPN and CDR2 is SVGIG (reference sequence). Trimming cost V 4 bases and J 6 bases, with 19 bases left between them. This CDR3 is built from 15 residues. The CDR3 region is CAWNSGALASNEQFF. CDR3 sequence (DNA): TGTGCCTGGAACTCAGGCGCCCTCGCCAGCAATGAGCAGTTCTTC. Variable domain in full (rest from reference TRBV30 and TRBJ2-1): SQTIHQWPATLVQPVGSPLSLECTVEGTSNPNLYWYRQAAGRGLQLLFYSVGIGQISSEVPQNLSASRPQDRQFILSSKKLLLSDSGFYLCAWNSGALASNEQFFGPGTRLTVL.

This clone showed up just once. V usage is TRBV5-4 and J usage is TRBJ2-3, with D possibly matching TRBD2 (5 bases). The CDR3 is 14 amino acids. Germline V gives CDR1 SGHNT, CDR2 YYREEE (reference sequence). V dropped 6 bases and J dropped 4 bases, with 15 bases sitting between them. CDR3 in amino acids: CASTTRGGSDTQYF. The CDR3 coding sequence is TGTGCCAGCACCACTAGAGGTGGGTCAGATACGCAGTATTTT.

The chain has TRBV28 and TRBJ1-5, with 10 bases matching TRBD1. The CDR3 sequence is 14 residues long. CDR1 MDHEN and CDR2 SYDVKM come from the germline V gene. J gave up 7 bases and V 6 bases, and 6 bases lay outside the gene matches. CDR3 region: CASRAGQGDQPQHF. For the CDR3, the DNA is TGTGCCAGCAGGGCTGGACAGGGGGACCAGCCCCAGCATTTT.

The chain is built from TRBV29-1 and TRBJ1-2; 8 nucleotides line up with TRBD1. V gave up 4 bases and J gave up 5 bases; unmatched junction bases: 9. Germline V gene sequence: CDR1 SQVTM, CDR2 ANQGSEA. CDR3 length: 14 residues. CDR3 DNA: TGCAGCGTTGTCGGTTTACAGGGGGATTATGGCTACACCTTC. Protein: CSVVGLQGDYGYTF.

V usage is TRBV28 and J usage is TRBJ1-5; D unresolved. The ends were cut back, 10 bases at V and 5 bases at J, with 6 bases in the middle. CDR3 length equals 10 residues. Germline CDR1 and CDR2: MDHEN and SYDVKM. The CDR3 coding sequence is TGTGCCACCAACTATCAGCCCCAGCATTTT. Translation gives CATNYQPQHF. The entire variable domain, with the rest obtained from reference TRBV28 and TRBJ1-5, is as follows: DVKVTQSSRYLVKRTGEKVFLECVQDMDHENMFWYRQDPGLGLRLIYFSYDVKMKEKGDIPEGYSVSREKKERFSLILESASTNQTSMYLCATNYQPQHFGDGTRLSIL.

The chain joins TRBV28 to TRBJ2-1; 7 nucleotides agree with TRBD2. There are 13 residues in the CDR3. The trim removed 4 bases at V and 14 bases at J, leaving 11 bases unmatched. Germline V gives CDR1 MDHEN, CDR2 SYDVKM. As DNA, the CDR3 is TGTGCCAGCAGTTCCCCGACCTATCGGGGGGAGTTCTTC. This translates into CASSSPTYRGEFF. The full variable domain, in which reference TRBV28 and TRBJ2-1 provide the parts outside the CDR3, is DVKVTQSSRYLVKRTGEKVFLECVQDMDHENMFWYRQDPGLGLRLIYFSYDVKMKEKGDIPEGYSVSREKKERFSLILESASTNQTSMYLCASSSPTYRGEFFGPGTRLTVL.

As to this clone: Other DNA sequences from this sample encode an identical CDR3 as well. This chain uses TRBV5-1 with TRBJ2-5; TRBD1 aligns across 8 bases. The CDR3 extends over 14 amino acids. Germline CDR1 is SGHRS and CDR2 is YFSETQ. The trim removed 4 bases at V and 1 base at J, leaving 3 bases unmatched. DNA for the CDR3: TGCGCCAGCAGCGGAACAGGGGGCCAAGAGACCCAGTACTTC. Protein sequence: CASSGTGGQETQYF.

Here the CDR3 reads CAISESGGLTDTQYF. CDR3 sequence (DNA): TGTGCCATCAGTGAGTCGGGCGGGCTCACAGATACGCAGTATTTT. The chain is built from TRBV10-3 and TRBJ2-3; D might be TRBD2 (5 bases). This CDR3 contains 15 residues. Per the germline V gene, CDR1 is ENHRY and CDR2 is SYGVKD. V lost 0 bases, J lost 2 bases, and 9 bases lay in between.

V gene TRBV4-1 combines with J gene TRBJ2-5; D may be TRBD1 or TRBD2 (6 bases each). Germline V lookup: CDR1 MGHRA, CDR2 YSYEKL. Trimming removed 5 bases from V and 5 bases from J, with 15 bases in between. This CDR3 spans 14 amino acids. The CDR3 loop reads CASSFGGAGETQYF. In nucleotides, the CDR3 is TGCGCCAGCAGCTTCGGGGGCGCGGGGGAGACCCAGTACTTC.

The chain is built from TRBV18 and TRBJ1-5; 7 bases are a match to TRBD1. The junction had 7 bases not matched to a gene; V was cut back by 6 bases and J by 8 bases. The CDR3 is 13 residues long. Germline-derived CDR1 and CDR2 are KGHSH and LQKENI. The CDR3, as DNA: TGTGCCAGCTCTCGGGACAGAACAAAGCCCCAGCATTTT. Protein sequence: CASSRDRTKPQHF.

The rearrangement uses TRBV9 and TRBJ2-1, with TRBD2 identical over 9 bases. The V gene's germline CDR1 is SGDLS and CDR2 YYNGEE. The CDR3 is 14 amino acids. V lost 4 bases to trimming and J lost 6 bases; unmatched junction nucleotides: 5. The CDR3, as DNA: TGTGCCAGCAGCAGGGGGACTAGCCTCAATGAGCAGTTCTTC. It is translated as CASSRGTSLNEQFF.

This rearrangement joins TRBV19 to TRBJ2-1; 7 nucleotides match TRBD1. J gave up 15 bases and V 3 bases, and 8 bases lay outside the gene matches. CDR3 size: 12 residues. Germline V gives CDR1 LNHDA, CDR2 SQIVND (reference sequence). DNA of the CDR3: TGTGCCAGTAGTATCCTCCGGGACAGAATGTTCTTC. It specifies CASSILRDRMFF.

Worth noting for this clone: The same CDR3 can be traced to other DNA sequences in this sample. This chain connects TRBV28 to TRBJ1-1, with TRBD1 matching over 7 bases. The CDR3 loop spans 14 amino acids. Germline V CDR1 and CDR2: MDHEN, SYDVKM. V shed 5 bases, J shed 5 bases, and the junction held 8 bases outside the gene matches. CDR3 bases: TGTGCCAGCAGTCCTCGACAGGGATGGACTGAAGCTTTCTTT. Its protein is CASSPRQGWTEAFF.

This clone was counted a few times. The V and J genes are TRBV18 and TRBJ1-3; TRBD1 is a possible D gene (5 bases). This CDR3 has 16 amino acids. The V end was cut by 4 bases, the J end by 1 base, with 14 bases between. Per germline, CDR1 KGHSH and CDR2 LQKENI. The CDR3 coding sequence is TGTGCCAGCTCACGGACATACGGGGAGTCTGGAAACACCATATATTTT. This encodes CASSRTYGESGNTIYF.

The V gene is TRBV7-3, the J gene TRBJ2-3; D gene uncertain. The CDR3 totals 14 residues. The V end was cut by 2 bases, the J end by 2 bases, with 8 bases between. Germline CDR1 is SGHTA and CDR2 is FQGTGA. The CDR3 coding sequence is TGTGCCAGCAGCTTAGTAGCAGACACAGATACGCAGTATTTT. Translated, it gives CASSLVADTDTQYF.

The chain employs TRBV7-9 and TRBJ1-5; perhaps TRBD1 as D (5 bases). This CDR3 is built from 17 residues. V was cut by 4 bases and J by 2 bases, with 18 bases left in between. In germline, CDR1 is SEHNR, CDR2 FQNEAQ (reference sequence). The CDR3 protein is CASSSQGALEGNQPQHF. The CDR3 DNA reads TGTGCCAGCAGCTCTCAAGGGGCCTTAGAGGGCAATCAGCCCCAGCATTTT.